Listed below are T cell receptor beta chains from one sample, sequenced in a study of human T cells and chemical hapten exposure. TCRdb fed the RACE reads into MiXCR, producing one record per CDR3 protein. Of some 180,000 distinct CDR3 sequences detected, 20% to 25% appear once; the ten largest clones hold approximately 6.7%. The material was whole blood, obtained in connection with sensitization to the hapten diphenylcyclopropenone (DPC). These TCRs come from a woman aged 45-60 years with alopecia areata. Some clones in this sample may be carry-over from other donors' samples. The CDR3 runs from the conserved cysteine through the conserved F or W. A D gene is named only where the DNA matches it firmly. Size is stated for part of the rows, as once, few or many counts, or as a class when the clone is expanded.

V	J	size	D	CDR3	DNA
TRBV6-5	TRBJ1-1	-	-	CASSWDPGVNTEAFF	TGTGCCAGCAGTTGGGACCCAGGGGTGAACACTGAAGCTTTCTTT
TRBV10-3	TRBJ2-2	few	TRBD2	CAISQAGANTGELFF	TGTGCCATCTCCCAAGCGGGAGCGAACACCGGGGAGCTGTTTTTT
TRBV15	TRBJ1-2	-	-	CATSSSQNYGYTF	TGTGCCACCAGCAGCAGTCAGAACTATGGCTACACCTTC
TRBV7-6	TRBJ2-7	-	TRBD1	CASSQTGIPWEQYF	TGTGCCAGCAGCCAGACAGGGATCCCCTGGGAGCAGTACTTC
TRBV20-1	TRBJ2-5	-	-	CSASRTPYQETQYF	TGCAGTGCTAGTAGGACTCCCTACCAAGAGACCCAGTACTTC
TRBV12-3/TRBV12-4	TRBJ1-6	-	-	CASRKTGSGNSPLHF	TGTGCCAGCAGGAAAACAGGGTCGGGTAATTCACCCCTCCACTTT
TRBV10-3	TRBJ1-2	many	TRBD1	CANRTGENYGYTF	TGTGCCAATCGGACAGGAGAGAACTATGGCTACACCTTC
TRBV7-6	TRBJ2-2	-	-	CASSLESAVGELFF	TGTGCCAGCAGCTTGGAGTCAGCGGTCGGGGAGCTGTTTTTT
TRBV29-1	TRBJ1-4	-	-	CSVPGPTNEKLFF	TGCAGCGTCCCGGGCCCAACTAATGAAAAACTGTTTTTT
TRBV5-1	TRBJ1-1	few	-	CASSARGDGITEAFF	TGCGCCAGCAGCGCGAGGGGGGACGGGATCACTGAAGCTTTCTTT
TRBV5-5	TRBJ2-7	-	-	CASSRTAGTSIYEQYF	TGTGCCAGCAGCCGGACCGCGGGAACTTCGATCTACGAGCAGTACTTC
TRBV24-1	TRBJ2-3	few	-	CATSDLRFAAGTQYF	TGTGCCACCAGTGATCTGAGGTTTGCGGCTGGTACGCAGTATTTT
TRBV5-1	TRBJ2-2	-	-	CASSSGANTGELFF	TGCGCCAGCAGTTCGGGGGCTAACACCGGGGAGCTGTTTTTT
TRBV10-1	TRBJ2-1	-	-	CASSRSGGGNEQFF	TGCGCCAGCAGTAGGAGCGGTGGGGGCAATGAGCAGTTCTTC
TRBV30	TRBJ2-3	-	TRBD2	CAWSASGRAEDTQYF	TGTGCCTGGAGCGCTAGCGGGAGGGCAGAGGATACGCAGTATTTT
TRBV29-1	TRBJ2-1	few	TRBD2	CSAVRASGSDEQFF	TGCAGCGCCGTCCGGGCTAGCGGGTCGGATGAGCAGTTCTTC
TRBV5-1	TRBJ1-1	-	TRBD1	CASRQGTATMNTEAFF	TGCGCCAGCAGACAAGGGACAGCAACTATGAACACTGAAGCTTTCTTT
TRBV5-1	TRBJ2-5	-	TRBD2	CASSRAGAQETQYF	TGCGCCAGCAGCCGAGCGGGGGCACAAGAGACCCAGTACTTC
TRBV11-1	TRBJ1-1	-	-	CASSLMDSRGTEAFF	TGTGCCAGCAGCTTAATGGACAGTCGCGGCACTGAAGCTTTCTTT
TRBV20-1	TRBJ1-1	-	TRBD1	CSALGQGAAFF	TGCAGTGCGTTGGGACAGGGGGCAGCTTTCTTT
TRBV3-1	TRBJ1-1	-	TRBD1	CASSFFRTGDTEAFF	TGTGCCAGCAGCTTTTTCAGAACAGGGGACACTGAAGCTTTCTTT
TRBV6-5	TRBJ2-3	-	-	CSAAHSTDTQYF	TGTTCGGCGGCTCATTCCACAGATACGCAGTATTTT
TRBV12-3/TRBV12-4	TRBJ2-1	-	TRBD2	CASSGTSGRNGEQFF	TGTGCCAGCAGTGGGACTAGCGGGAGGAACGGTGAGCAGTTCTTC
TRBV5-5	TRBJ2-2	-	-	CASSSKGAGELFF	TGTGCCAGCAGTTCCAAAGGGGCCGGGGAGCTGTTTTTT
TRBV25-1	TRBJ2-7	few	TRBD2	CTSSEYGLGSYEQYF	TGTACCAGCAGTGAATACGGACTAGGCTCCTACGAGCAGTACTTC
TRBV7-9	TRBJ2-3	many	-	CASSDFGGKANTQYF	TGTGCCAGCAGCGATTTCGGAGGTAAAGCAAATACGCAGTATTTT
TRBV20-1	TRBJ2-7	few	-	CSAAGVPSLVEQYF	TGCAGTGCAGCCGGGGTCCCTTCGCTAGTTGAGCAGTACTTC
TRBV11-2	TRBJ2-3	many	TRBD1	CASSLGGDRTRFSTDTQYF	TGTGCCAGCAGCTTAGGAGGGGACAGAACCCGTTTTAGCACAGATACGCAGTATTTT
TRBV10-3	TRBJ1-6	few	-	CAIRPTGTVGSPLHF	TGTGCCATCAGACCTACCGGGACGGTTGGTTCACCCCTCCACTTT
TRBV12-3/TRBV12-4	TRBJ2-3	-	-	CASSSGPDTQYF	TGTGCCAGTAGCTCTGGCCCAGATACGCAGTATTTT
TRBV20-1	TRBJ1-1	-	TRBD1	CSAPNRGNTEAFF	TGCAGTGCTCCGAACAGGGGTAATACTGAAGCTTTCTTT
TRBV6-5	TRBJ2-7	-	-	CASSSPGTPGPYEQYF	TGTGCCAGCAGTTCCCCCGGGACACCTGGTCCCTACGAGCAGTACTTC
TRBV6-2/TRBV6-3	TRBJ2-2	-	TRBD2	CASSYSPPAGVRTGELFF	TGTGCCAGCAGTTACTCCCCACCAGCGGGAGTTCGAACCGGGGAGCTGTTTTTT
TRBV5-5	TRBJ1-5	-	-	CASSLDAQGQPQHF	TGTGCCAGCAGCTTAGACGCACAGGGCCAGCCCCAGCATTTT
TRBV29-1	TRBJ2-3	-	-	CSVGDISTQYF	TGCAGCGTTGGGGACATAAGTACGCAGTATTTT
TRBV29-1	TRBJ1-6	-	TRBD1	CSVDRPGQGALAYNSPLHF	TGCAGCGTCGATAGACCGGGACAGGGGGCATTAGCCTATAATTCACCCCTCCACTTT
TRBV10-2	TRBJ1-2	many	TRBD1	CASSSDRAYGYTF	TGCGCCAGCAGCTCTGACAGGGCCTATGGCTACACCTTC
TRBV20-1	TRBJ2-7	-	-	CSARSEQLYYEQYF	TGCAGTGCTAGGTCAGAGCAACTATACTACGAGCAGTACTTC
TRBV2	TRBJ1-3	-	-	CASNGRASSTSGNTIYF	TGTGCCAGCAATGGTCGAGCGAGCAGCACTTCTGGAAACACCATATATTTT
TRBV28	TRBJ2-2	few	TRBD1	CASSLIGTATNTGELFF	TGTGCCAGCAGTCTTATTGGGACAGCCACGAACACCGGGGAGCTGTTTTTT
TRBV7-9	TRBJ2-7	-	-	CASSRAWADEQYF	TGTGCCAGCAGTCGGGCATGGGCGGACGAGCAGTACTTC
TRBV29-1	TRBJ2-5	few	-	CSVRQGAETQYF	TGCAGCGTTCGGCAGGGAGCGGAGACCCAGTACTTC